Listed below are T cell receptor beta chains from one sample, sequenced in a study of cytomegalovirus exposure and HLA in healthy donors. Clones were sequenced by immunoSEQ multiplex PCR, and TCRdb holds only the in-frame ones, with some missing. The top ten hold less than 1.5% of the sample, which has some 180,000 clones, 77% seen once. The sequenced sample consisted of PBMCs. Every receptor here comes from a man in his late teens or twenties in good health and CMV-seronegative. CDR3s leave out the opening cysteine and the closing phenylalanine or tryptophan. D genes are given only for firm matches. Clone sizes are given selectively: once, few, many, or a class where the clone is expanded.

v_gene,j_gene,d_gene,abundance,CDR3aa
TRBV27,TRBJ1-1,TRBD1,.,ASSLDRGRTEAF
TRBV5-1,TRBJ1-2,TRBD1,.,ASSPLQGASYGYT
TRBV4-3,TRBJ2-7,TRBD2,few,ASSQDYPGTSERTQY
TRBV4-1,TRBJ2-4,.,.,ASSPTGSLAKNIQY
TRBV5-1,TRBJ2-2,.,once,ASSLGQRVNTGELF
TRBV29-1,TRBJ2-4,TRBD1,.,SVLQGGKNIQY
TRBV19,TRBJ1-2,.,.,ASRPTGGGYGYT
TRBV19,TRBJ1-1,.,.,ASSIRWNTEAF
TRBV14,TRBJ1-1,.,.,ASSQPAWLDTEAF
TRBV29-1,TRBJ2-7,.,.,SGGEDGSSYEQY
TRBV9,TRBJ2-5,TRBD2,.,ASGPGGGTHQETQY
TRBV5-1,TRBJ1-1,.,.,ASSLYDRTNTEAF
TRBV7-9,TRBJ1-1,.,.,ASSFQGTEAF
TRBV16,TRBJ1-2,TRBD1,.,ASSQAGTGSHYGYT
TRBV6-5,TRBJ1-1,.,few,ASSFSSEGAAF
TRBV11-3,TRBJ1-1,.,.,ASSFLTEAF
TRBV6-1,TRBJ1-5,TRBD1,.,ASRSLEAGGQPQH
TRBV6-4,TRBJ2-7,.,.,ASTLRDGGYEQY
TRBV21-1,TRBJ2-7,.,.,ASSKQREGKGRHEQY
TRBV11-3,TRBJ2-3,TRBD1,.,ASSLGQGGRDTQY
TRBV29-1,TRBJ2-3,.,few,SVEAFSTDTQY
TRBV25-1,TRBJ2-3,.,.,ASSLSLVSTDTQY
TRBV4-3,TRBJ1-3,.,.,ASSQEIFTGNTIY
TRBV27,TRBJ1-6,TRBD1,.,ASKLSGTDSFPYNSPLH
TRBV4-2,TRBJ2-1,TRBD2,.,ASSQGFSGSQVFDEQF